This TCR beta chain appears in the sequencing data of a study of technical replicates of blood from a handful of donors. Germline CDR1 is SGHRS and CDR2 is YFSETQ. The J segment lost 5 bases and the V segment lost 1 base, leaving 6 bases of the junction unmatched. This CDR3 contains 15 residues. Produced via immunoSEQ multiplex PCR; TCRdb's table is partial and in-frame only. Among tens of thousands of clones listed, 90% to 95% were seen once. Material: T cells isolated from PBMCs. This clonotype originated in a human donor in good health. The chain joins TRBV5-1 to TRBJ2-1; 7 bases are a match to TRBD2. CDR3 DNA: TGCGCCAGCAGCTTGCTGGCGGGAGAGGACAATGAGCAGTTCTTC. Translated: CASSLLAGEDNEQFF.